A single sample gave rise to the 2 T cell receptor beta chains below, sequenced in a study of OX40 agonist ivuxolimab in advanced cancers. The method was immunoSEQ multiplex PCR; TCRdb's version includes in-frame clones alone and lacks a portion of them. Altogether some 86,000 clones are present, roughly 94% being singletons, with the ten largest covering about 10%. The sample here was CD4+ or CD8+ T cells sorted from blood, taken in a trial of the OX40 agonist ivuxolimab. All receptors come from an adult with an advanced solid tumor such as melanoma, head and neck, liver or kidney cancer.

CDR3 in amino acids: CASSLWDSSYEQYF. CDR3 DNA: TGTGCCAGCAGTCTCTGGGACAGCTCCTACGAGCAGTACTTC. The V gene is TRBV27, the J gene TRBJ2-7; 7 nucleotides align to TRBD1. The junction had 4 bases not matched to a gene; V was cut back by 5 bases and J by 0 bases. Germline assignment: CDR1 MNHEY and CDR2 SMNVEV (reference sequence). The CDR3 extends over 14 amino acids.

This clone was counted once. V gene TRBV11-2 combines with J gene TRBJ2-6; TRBD1 agrees at 7 bases. Germline V gene data show CDR1 as SGHAT and CDR2 as FQNNGV. V dropped 1 base and J dropped 1; count of bases not matched to a gene: 4. The CDR3 runs 17 residues. CDR3 sequence (DNA): TGTGCCAGCAGCTTAGGGGACAGATCTTCTGGGGCCAACGTCCTGACTTTC. It is translated as CASSLGDRSSGANVLTF.